This TCR beta chain was identified in a study of OX40 agonist ivuxolimab in advanced cancers. This clone was picked up a small number of times. If patients had autoimmune disease history or systemic immunosuppression, they were excluded. The data were produced by immunoSEQ multiplex PCR, yet TCRdb's version contains in-frame clones alone and is incomplete. The table lists around 100,000 clones, 85% to 90% of them singletons. The CDR3 runs to 15 residues. Germline V gene sequence: CDR1 SGHNT, CDR2 YYREEE (reference sequence). With 4 bases removed from V and 3 bases from J, the gap between germline ends came to 16 bases.

The chain links TRBV5-4 to TRBJ1-2, with a weak D call TRBD1 (5 bases). The sample here was CD4+ or CD8+ T cells sorted from blood, taken in a trial of the OX40 agonist ivuxolimab. The clonotype was recovered from an adult with an advanced solid tumor such as melanoma, head and neck, liver or kidney cancer. The CDR3 DNA reads as TGTGCCAGCAGCGCCGGAGGACATGGGGACTATGGCTACACCTTC. This translates into CASSAGGHGDYGYTF.